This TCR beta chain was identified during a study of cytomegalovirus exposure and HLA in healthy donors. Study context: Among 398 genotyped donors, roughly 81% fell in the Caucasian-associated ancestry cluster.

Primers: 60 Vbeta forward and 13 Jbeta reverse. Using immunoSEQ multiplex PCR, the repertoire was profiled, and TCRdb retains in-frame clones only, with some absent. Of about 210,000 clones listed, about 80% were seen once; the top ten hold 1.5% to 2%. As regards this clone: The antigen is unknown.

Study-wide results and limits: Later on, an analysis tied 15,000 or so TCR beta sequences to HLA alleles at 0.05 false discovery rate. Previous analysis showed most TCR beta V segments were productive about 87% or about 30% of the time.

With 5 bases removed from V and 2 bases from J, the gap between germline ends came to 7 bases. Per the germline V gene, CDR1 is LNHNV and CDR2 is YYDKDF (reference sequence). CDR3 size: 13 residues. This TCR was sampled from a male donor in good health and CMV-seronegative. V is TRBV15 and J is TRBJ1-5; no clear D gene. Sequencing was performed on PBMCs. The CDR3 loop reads CATSPAGNQPQHF. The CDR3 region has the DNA TGTGCCACCAGCCCGGCGGGCAATCAGCCCCAGCATTTT. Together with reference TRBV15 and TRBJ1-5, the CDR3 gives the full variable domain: DAMVIQNPRYQVTQFGKPVTLSCSQTLNHNVMYWYQQKSSQAPKLLFHYYDKDFNNEADTPDNFQSRRPNTSFCFLDIRSPGLGDTAMYLCATSPAGNQPQHFGDGTRLSIL.